The 18 T cell receptor beta chains reported below all come from one sample, sequenced in a study of cytomegalovirus exposure and HLA in healthy donors. This table comes from immunoSEQ multiplex PCR, and its TCRdb copy is limited to in-frame clones, with some not included. The sample shows 110,000 or so clones, about nine tenths of them seen only once. The sample taken for sequencing was PBMCs. These receptors were collected from a man aged 18-30 years in good health and CMV-seropositive.

The chain recombines TRBV28 with TRBJ2-5; D is ambiguous. Per the germline V gene, CDR1 is MDHEN and CDR2 is SYDVKM. Trimming removed 3 bases from V and 1 base from J, with 9 bases in between. The CDR3 consists of 14 residues. The CDR3: CASSLPAAQETQYF. Written as DNA, the CDR3 is TGTGCCAGCAGTTTGCCGGCGGCCCAAGAGACCCAGTACTTC.

The chain is built from TRBV29-1 and TRBJ2-2, with D unresolved. Germline lookup yields CDR1 SQVTM and CDR2 ANQGSEA. The ends were cut back, 5 bases at V and 6 bases at J, with 10 bases in the middle. The CDR3 length is 12 residues. The CDR3 sequence is CSVLRSSGELFF. The CDR3 region has the DNA TGCAGCGTTCTCCGTAGTTCCGGGGAGCTGTTTTTT.

In this sample, this clone turned up once. V gene TRBV9 combines with J gene TRBJ1-1; tentatively, D is TRBD1 (5 bases). Looked up from germline, CDR1 is SGDLS and CDR2 is YYNGEE. The length of the CDR3 is 14 residues. V was trimmed by 4 bases and J by 2 bases, leaving 12 bases between them. CDR3 sequence: CASSPPGGNTEAFF. The CDR3 DNA follows: TGTGCCAGCAGCCCGCCCGGGGGAAACACTGAAGCTTTCTTT.

The V and J genes are TRBV28 and TRBJ2-7; 9 bases fit TRBD2. The V gene end was trimmed by 6 bases and the J gene end by 4 bases; junction bases not matched to a gene: 10. The germline CDR1 and CDR2 sequences are MDHEN and SYDVKM. The CDR3 spans 15 residues. The CDR3, as DNA: TGTGCCAGCAGCCCTCTGGCGGGGGGGCCTTACGAGCAGTACTTC. Protein product: CASSPLAGGPYEQYF.

The sample holds one count of this clone. The chain joins TRBV7-2 to TRBJ2-7, with 8 bases identical to TRBD1. The germline V gene has CDR1 SGHTA and CDR2 FQGNSA. V dropped 6 bases and J dropped 3; count of bases not matched to a gene: 4. The CDR3 totals 13 residues. CDR3 protein: CASSPGQGYEQYF. The DNA for the CDR3 is TGTGCCAGCAGTCCCGGACAGGGCTACGAGCAGTACTTC. The variable domain in full, completed from reference TRBV7-2 and TRBJ2-7, reads GAGVSQSPSNKVTEKGKDVELRCDPISGHTALYWYRQSLGQGLEFLIYFQGNSAPDKSGLPSDRFSAERTGGSVSTLTIQRTQQEDSAVYLCASSPGQGYEQYFGPGTRLTVT.

The genes are TRBV5-1 and TRBJ1-1; D is uncertain. The CDR3 has 16 amino acids. Trimming took off 0 bases at V and 1 base at J, with 13 bases between the two ends. Germline-derived CDR1 and CDR2 are SGHRS and YFSETQ. The CDR3 sequence is CASSLGSHLENTEAFF. As DNA, the CDR3 is TGCGCCAGCAGCTTGGGGTCGCATCTAGAGAACACTGAAGCTTTCTTT.

The chain couples TRBV6-5 to TRBJ2-2; maybe TRBD2 (6 bases). Germline CDR1 and CDR2: MNHEY and SVGAGI. CDR3 size: 15 residues. With 2 bases removed from V and 5 bases from J, the gap between germline ends came to 12 bases. The DNA of the CDR3 is TGTGCCAGCAGTTACCAAACTAGCCCAACCGGGGAGCTGTTTTTT. This sequence encodes CASSYQTSPTGELFF.

This sequence joins TRBV7-9 and TRBJ1-6; D is uncertain. CDR3 size: 18 residues. Germline CDR1 and CDR2: SEHNR and FQNEAQ (reference sequence). Trimming removed 4 bases at V and 1 base at J, with 17 bases between. CDR3 bases: TGTGCCAGCAGCTCACGAAGTTCCGCGGGATCCTATAATTCACCCCTCCACTTT. Protein product: CASSSRSSAGSYNSPLHF.

Here the CDR3 reads CASSYSENLAYGYTF. CDR3 coding DNA: TGTGCCAGCAGTTACTCAGAAAACCTGGCCTATGGCTACACCTTC. This chain joins TRBV6-5 and TRBJ1-2; D is unclear. Looked up from germline, CDR1 is MNHEY and CDR2 is SVGAGI. The V end lost 0 bases, the J end lost 4 bases, and 12 bases lay between the germline ends. The CDR3 consists of 15 residues.

This chain connects TRBV6-1 to TRBJ1-2, with D unresolved. Germline CDR1 MNHNS, CDR2 SASEGT. V lost 0 bases and J 6 bases, leaving 8 bases between the germline ends. This CDR3 contains 13 residues. CDR3 residues: CASSEAKKHGYTF. CDR3 sequence (DNA): TGTGCCAGCAGTGAAGCCAAGAAGCATGGCTACACCTTC.

V and J are TRBV5-8 and TRBJ2-7, with D tentatively TRBD1 (5 bases). V gave up 0 bases and J gave up 1 base, with 8 bases separating them. Germline loops: CDR1 SGHTS, CDR2 YDEGEE. This CDR3 contains 14 residues. For the CDR3, the DNA is TGTGCCAGCAGCTTGGGTGACAGTTCCTACGAGCAGTACTTC. It is translated as CASSLGDSSYEQYF.

The V gene is TRBV10-2, the J gene TRBJ2-7, with TRBD2 matching 7 bases. V lost 6 bases to trimming and J lost 2 bases; unmatched junction nucleotides: 10. This CDR3 has 15 residues. Germline-derived CDR1 and CDR2 are WSHSY and SAAADI. The CDR3 spells CASSSGGGVAYEQYF. The CDR3 DNA sequence: TGCGCCAGCAGCTCGGGGGGAGGGGTCGCCTACGAGCAGTACTTC.

The V gene is TRBV14, the J gene TRBJ1-3, with no clear D. The CDR3 extends over 12 amino acids. CDR1 SGHDN and CDR2 FVKESK come from the germline V gene. V lost 2 bases and J 7 bases, leaving 6 bases between the germline ends. The CDR3 nucleotides read TGTGCCAGCAGCCAAAAGGAGAACACCATATATTTT. Residues: CASSQKENTIYF.

In DNA form, the CDR3 reads TGTGCCAGCAGTCTCGACCAGGGGGTAGGAAAACTGTTTTTT. This gives the protein CASSLDQGVGKLFF. The rearrangement uses TRBV6-5 and TRBJ1-4, with 7 bases aligning to TRBD1. The V and J ends lost 5 bases and 10 bases, in that order; junction bases with no gene match: 10. The V gene's germline CDR1 is MNHEY and CDR2 SVGAGI. CDR3 length: 14 amino acids.

In this sample, this clone turned up once. The J gene is TRBJ2-5, the V gene TRBV5-1; 7 bases are shared with TRBD2. CDR1 is SGHRS, CDR2 YFSETQ, per germline. The CDR3 runs to 16 residues. The J segment lost 4 bases and the V segment lost 0 bases, leaving 9 bases of the junction unmatched. CDR3 coding DNA: TGCGCCAGCAGCTTGGATGTGGGTGGCGGGGGAGAGACCCAGTACTTC. It translates to CASSLDVGGGGETQYF.

V usage is TRBV12-5 and J usage is TRBJ2-5, with 8 bases identical to TRBD2. The CDR3 extends over 16 amino acids. Germline CDR1 LGHNT, CDR2 FRNRAP. V gave up 3 bases and J gave up 2 bases; unmatched junction bases: 8. CDR3 in amino acids: CASGLGTRSSQETQYF. The CDR3 DNA reads as TGTGCTAGTGGTTTAGGGACTAGGTCCTCTCAAGAGACCCAGTACTTC.

The rearrangement links TRBV5-1 to TRBJ2-7; no reliable D call. The V gene lost 4 bases and the J gene lost 4 bases, with 9 bases spanning the gap. Germline CDR1 and CDR2: SGHRS and YFSETQ. The CDR3 is 12 residues long. CDR3 amino acids: CASSGQEYEQYF. The CDR3 DNA follows: TGCGCCAGCAGCGGCCAGGAATACGAGCAGTACTTC.

The J gene is TRBJ2-7, the V gene TRBV7-2, with 13 bases aligning to TRBD2. The CDR3 has 17 amino acids. V dropped 1 base and J dropped 3; count of bases not matched to a gene: 6. Germline V lookup: CDR1 SGHTA, CDR2 FQGNSA. The CDR3 sequence is CASSLELAGGKDYEQYF. The CDR3 DNA reads TGTGCCAGCAGCTTAGAACTAGCGGGGGGGAAAGACTACGAGCAGTACTTC.